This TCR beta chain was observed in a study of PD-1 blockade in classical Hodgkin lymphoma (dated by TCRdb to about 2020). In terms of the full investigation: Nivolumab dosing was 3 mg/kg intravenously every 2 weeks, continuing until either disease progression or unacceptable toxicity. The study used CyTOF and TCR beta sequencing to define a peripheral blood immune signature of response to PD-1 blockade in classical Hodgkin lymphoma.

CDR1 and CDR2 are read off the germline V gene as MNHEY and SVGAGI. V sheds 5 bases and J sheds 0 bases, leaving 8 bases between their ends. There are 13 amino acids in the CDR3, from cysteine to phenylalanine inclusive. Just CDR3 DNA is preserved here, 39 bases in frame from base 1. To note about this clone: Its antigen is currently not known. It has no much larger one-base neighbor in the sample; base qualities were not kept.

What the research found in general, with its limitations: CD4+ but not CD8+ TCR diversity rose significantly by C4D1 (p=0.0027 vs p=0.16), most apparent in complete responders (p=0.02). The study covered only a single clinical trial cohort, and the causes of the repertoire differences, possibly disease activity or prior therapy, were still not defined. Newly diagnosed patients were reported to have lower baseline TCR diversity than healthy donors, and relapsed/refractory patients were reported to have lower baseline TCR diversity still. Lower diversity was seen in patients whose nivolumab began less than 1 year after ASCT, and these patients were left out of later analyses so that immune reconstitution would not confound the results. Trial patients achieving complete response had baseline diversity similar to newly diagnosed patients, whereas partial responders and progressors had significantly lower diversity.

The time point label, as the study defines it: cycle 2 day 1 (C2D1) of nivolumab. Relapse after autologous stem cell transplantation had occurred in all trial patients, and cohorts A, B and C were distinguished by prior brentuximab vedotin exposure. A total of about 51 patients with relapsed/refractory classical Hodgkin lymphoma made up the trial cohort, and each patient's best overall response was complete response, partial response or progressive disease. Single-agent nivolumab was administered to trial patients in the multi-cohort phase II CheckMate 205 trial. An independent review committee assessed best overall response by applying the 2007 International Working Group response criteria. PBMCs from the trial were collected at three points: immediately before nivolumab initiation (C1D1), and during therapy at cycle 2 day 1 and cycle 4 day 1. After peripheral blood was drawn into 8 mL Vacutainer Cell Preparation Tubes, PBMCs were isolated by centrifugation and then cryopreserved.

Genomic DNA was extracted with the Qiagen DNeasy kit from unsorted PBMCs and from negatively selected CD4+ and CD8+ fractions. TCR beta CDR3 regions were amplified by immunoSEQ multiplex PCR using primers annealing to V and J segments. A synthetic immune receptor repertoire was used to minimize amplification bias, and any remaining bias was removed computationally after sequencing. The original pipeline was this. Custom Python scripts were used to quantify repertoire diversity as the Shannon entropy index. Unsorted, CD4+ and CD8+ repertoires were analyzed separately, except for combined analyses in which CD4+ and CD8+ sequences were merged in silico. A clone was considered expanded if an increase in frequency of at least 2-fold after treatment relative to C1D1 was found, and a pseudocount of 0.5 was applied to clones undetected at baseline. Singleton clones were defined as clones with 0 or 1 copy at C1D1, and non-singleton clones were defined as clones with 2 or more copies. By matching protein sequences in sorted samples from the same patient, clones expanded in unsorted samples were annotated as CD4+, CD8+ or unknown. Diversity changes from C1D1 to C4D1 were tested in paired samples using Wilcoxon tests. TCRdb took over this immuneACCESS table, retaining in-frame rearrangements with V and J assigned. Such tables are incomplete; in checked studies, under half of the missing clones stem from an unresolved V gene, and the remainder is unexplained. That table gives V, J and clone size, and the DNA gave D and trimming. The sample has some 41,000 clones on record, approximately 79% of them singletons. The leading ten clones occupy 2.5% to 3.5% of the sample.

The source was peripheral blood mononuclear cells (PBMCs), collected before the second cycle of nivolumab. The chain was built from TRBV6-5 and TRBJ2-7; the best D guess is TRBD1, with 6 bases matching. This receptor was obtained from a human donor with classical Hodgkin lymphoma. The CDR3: CASSQDSSYEQYF. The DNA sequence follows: TGTGCCAGCAGTCAGGACAGCTCCTACGAGCAGTACTTC.